The TCR beta chain described here comes from a study of shared clonotypes between healthy human individuals. CDR1 SEHNR and CDR2 FQNEAQ come from the germline V gene (reference sequence). This CDR3 is 15 amino acids long. V lost 4 bases and J 5 bases, leaving 18 bases between the germline ends. The protocol was immunoSEQ multiplex PCR, while the TCRdb copy is restricted to in-frame clones and leaves out a portion. Here the sample spans around 690,000 clones, 90% being singletons. The receptor comes from a man younger than 35 in good health. Some clones in this sample may be carry-over from other donors' samples. The sample was memory CD8+ T cells from PBMCs. Sample subset: CD45RO+ cells pooled with CCR7-negative TemRA cells. The chain recombines TRBV7-9 with TRBJ2-7; TRBD1 or TRBD2 may be the D gene (6 bases each). CDR3 coding DNA: TGTGCCAGCAGCTCCCCACCCTGGGGGGCCCACGAGCAGTACTTC. As protein: CASSSPPWGAHEQYF.